Included here is one T cell receptor beta chain sequence, with context. This entry belongs to a study of graft-versus-host responses after intestinal transplantation. Profiled with immunoSEQ multiplex PCR; TCRdb holds only in-frame clones, not every one. The table includes about 39,000 clones, 90% to 95% detected once. This TCR came from a human patient who received an intestinal transplant, so some T cells may come from the graft donor. The input for sequencing was PBMCs, taken around 730 days after intestinal transplantation.

Here the CDR3 DNA reads TGTGCCAGCAGCTTAGGGACAGAAGCTTTCTTT. It specifies CASSLGTEAFF. The chain joins TRBV12-1 to TRBJ1-1; the table's D call, TRBD1, was not checked against the DNA. TRBV12-1 is flagged as a pseudogene. The CDR3 has 11 amino acids.